A selection of T cell receptor beta chains follows, all from one sample in a study of blood T cell repertoires in COVID-19. The method was immunoSEQ multiplex PCR; TCRdb's version includes in-frame clones alone and lacks a portion of them. The sample lists more than 10,000 clones; nearly 90% were seen once. Sequencing was done on a sample of peripheral blood. These receptors were taken from a human donor with active COVID-19. The donor label of this sample is uncertain. Both conserved end residues are part of each CDR3. A D gene is named only where the DNA matches it firmly. Only some rows state a clone size, as once, few, many or a class for expanded clones.

v_call	j_call	d_call	cdr3_length	clone_size	cdr3_aa	cdr3_nt
TRBV12-3/TRBV12-4	TRBJ2-1	-	13	-	CASSLGQYNEQFF	TGTGCCAGCAGTTTAGGACAATACAATGAGCAGTTCTTC
TRBV29-1	TRBJ2-7	TRBD1	12	-	CSVPGQGGEQYF	TGCAGCGTTCCGGGACAGGGTGGCGAGCAGTACTTC
TRBV5-1	TRBJ2-1	-	13	few	CASSLGQHNEQFF	TGCGCCAGCAGCCTTGGACAACACAATGAGCAGTTCTTC
TRBV15	TRBJ1-5	-	15	-	CATSRDEGSNQPQHF	TGTGCCACCAGCAGAGATGAGGGAAGCAATCAGCCCCAGCATTTT
TRBV5-4	TRBJ2-3	-	14	-	CASSLRQNTDTQYF	TGTGCCAGCAGCCTCCGACAAAACACAGATACGCAGTATTTT
TRBV6-6	TRBJ1-2	TRBD1	14	-	CASNRGQGNYGYTF	TGTGCCAGTAACCGGGGACAGGGGAACTATGGCTACACCTTC
TRBV28	TRBJ1-5	TRBD1	16	-	CASSLYRGPNNQPQHF	TGTGCCAGCAGTCTCTACAGGGGGCCCAACAATCAGCCCCAGCATTTT
TRBV5-1	TRBJ2-3	-	17	-	CASSPGPRAGSTDTQYF	TGCGCCAGCAGCCCGGGCCCGCGGGCGGGAAGCACAGATACGCAGTATTTT
TRBV7-2	TRBJ2-5	TRBD2	14	-	CASSLVGTKETQYF	TGTGCCAGCAGCTTAGTCGGGACTAAAGAGACCCAGTACTTC
TRBV24-1	TRBJ2-5	-	15	few	CATSQGGTDKETQYF	TGTGCCACCAGCCAAGGAGGGACAGATAAAGAGACCCAGTACTTC
TRBV5-6	TRBJ1-1	-	13	-	CASSLPETTEAFF	TGTGCCAGCAGCTTACCTGAAACTACTGAAGCTTTCTTT
TRBV6-5	TRBJ1-2	-	12	-	CASSLDRNGYTF	TGTGCCAGCAGTTTAGACAGAAACGGCTACACCTTC
TRBV5-8	TRBJ2-1	TRBD2	12	-	CASSLTSGEGFF	TGTGCCAGCAGCTTGACTAGCGGGGAGGGGTTCTTC
TRBV9	TRBJ2-7	TRBD2	15	medium-sized	CASSTPISGGYEQYF	TGTGCCAGCAGCACTCCCATTAGCGGGGGCTACGAGCAGTACTTC
TRBV4-3	TRBJ2-5	-	15	-	CASSQEFTSHGTQYF	TGCGCCAGCAGCCAAGAATTTACTAGTCATGGGACCCAGTACTTC
TRBV6-5	TRBJ2-3	TRBD2	16	once	CASSYGGEVGTDTQYF	TGTGCCAGCAGTTATGGGGGGGAGGTCGGCACAGATACGCAGTATTTT
TRBV27	TRBJ2-7	TRBD2	16	-	CASTPSGGYSSYEQYF	TGTGCCAGCACCCCTAGCGGGGGATACAGCTCCTACGAGCAGTACTTC
TRBV15	TRBJ1-4	-	16	once	CATSRDSVATNEKLFF	TGTGCCACCAGCAGAGACAGTGTGGCAACTAATGAAAAACTGTTTTTT
TRBV5-1	TRBJ2-5	TRBD2	14	-	CASSLSGGAETQYF	TGCGCCAGCAGCCTGAGCGGGGGAGCGGAGACCCAGTACTTC
TRBV7-8	TRBJ1-2	-	16	-	CASSLALREESYGYTF	TGTGCCAGCAGCTTAGCGTTAAGGGAGGAGAGCTATGGCTACACCTTC
TRBV7-3	TRBJ1-6	-	18	-	CASSGLRVGVSNNSPLHF	TGTGCCAGCAGCGGCCTAAGGGTAGGGGTCAGCAATAATTCACCCCTCCACTTT
TRBV28	TRBJ1-5	-	12	-	CASSQVVQPQHF	TGTGCCAGCTCACAGGTCGTGCAGCCCCAGCATTTT
TRBV5-8	TRBJ2-1	TRBD2	16	-	CASSSPFRDYPNEQFF	TGTGCCAGCAGCAGCCCGTTCCGGGACTACCCTAATGAGCAGTTCTTC
TRBV18	TRBJ2-3	TRBD2	16	-	CASSLRLAGGSDTQYF	TGTGCCAGCTCACTCCGACTAGCGGGGGGTTCAGATACGCAGTATTTT
TRBV25-1	TRBJ2-6	-	15	-	CASASSYGGANVLTF	TGTGCCAGCGCTAGCTCCTACGGGGGGGCCAACGTCCTGACTTTC
TRBV4-1	TRBJ1-6	-	16	once	CASSRSSSSYNSPLHF	TGCGCCAGCAGCCGGAGTTCCAGCTCCTATAATTCACCCCTCCACTTT
TRBV9	TRBJ2-4	-	14	-	CASSVRGAKNIQYF	TGTGCCAGCAGCGTCAGGGGCGCCAAAAACATTCAGTACTTC
TRBV4-1	TRBJ2-1	-	15	-	CASSQDHRSRGEQFF	TGCGCCAGCAGCCAAGATCATCGCTCCAGGGGTGAGCAGTTCTTC
TRBV5-4	TRBJ2-6	TRBD1	17	-	CASSTWTGRTGANVLTF	TGTGCCAGCAGCACCTGGACAGGGAGGACTGGGGCCAACGTCCTGACTTTC
TRBV19	TRBJ1-2	-	15	-	CASSIRADSFYGYTF	TGTGCCAGTAGTATAAGGGCGGACAGCTTCTATGGCTACACCTTC
TRBV19	TRBJ1-5	-	15	-	CASGTTGGTGQPQHF	TGTGCCAGTGGAACGACAGGCGGCACAGGTCAGCCCCAGCATTTT
TRBV7-6	TRBJ2-3	TRBD2	20	once	CASSLARPGGGIGRTDTQYF	TGTGCCAGCAGCTTAGCGCGGCCGGGGGGGGGAATCGGACGCACAGATACGCAGTATTTT
TRBV11-2	TRBJ1-2	-	14	-	CASSPTAGRYGYTF	TGTGCCAGCAGCCCCACGGCAGGAAGGTATGGCTACACCTTC
TRBV7-3	TRBJ1-1	TRBD1	14	-	CASSTGTGGTEAFF	TGTGCCAGCAGTACCGGGACAGGGGGGACTGAAGCTTTCTTT
TRBV12-3/TRBV12-4	TRBJ1-6	-	13	-	CASSSQSNSPLHF	TGTGCCAGCAGTTCCCAGTCTAATTCACCCCTCCACTTT
TRBV5-1	TRBJ2-5	-	13	-	CASSAQGGETQYF	TGCGCCAGCAGCGCGCAAGGGGGAGAGACCCAGTACTTC
TRBV5-1	TRBJ1-6	TRBD1	17	-	CASSQQGLASYNSPLHF	TGCGCCAGCAGCCAACAGGGGCTCGCCAGCTATAATTCACCCCTCCACTTT
TRBV7-8	TRBJ2-3	-	12	-	CASSPEVGTQYF	TGTGCCAGCAGCCCCGAGGTTGGGACGCAGTATTTT
TRBV11-1	TRBJ2-7	TRBD2	16	-	CASSPVLAGGSYEQYF	TGTGCCAGCAGCCCGGTCCTCGCGGGGGGCTCCTACGAGCAGTACTTC
TRBV5-6	TRBJ2-1	-	16	-	CASSDLGGLGNDEQFF	TGTGCCAGCAGCGATCTCGGGGGGCTCGGGAATGATGAGCAGTTCTTC
TRBV5-5	TRBJ1-1	-	13	once	CASSFNRDTEAFF	TGTGCCAGCAGCTTTAACAGGGACACTGAAGCTTTCTTT
TRBV7-9	TRBJ1-1	-	10	-	CASSNFQAFF	TGTGCCAGCAGCAACTTCCAAGCTTTCTTT
TRBV7-8	TRBJ2-3	TRBD1	16	-	CASSRDGQGNTDTQYF	TGTGCCAGCAGCCGAGACGGACAGGGAAACACAGATACGCAGTATTTT
TRBV7-3	TRBJ2-5	TRBD2	15	-	CASSLGGGALETQYF	TGTGCCAGCAGCTTAGGCGGGGGGGCTCTAGAGACCCAGTACTTC
TRBV3-1/TRBV3-2	TRBJ2-5	-	14	-	CASSRARGGETQYF	TGTGCCAGCAGCCGCGCAAGAGGGGGAGAGACCCAGTACTTC
TRBV6-5	TRBJ2-7	-	15	-	CASSYDGGNTYEQYF	TGTGCCAGCAGTTACGACGGCGGGAACACCTACGAGCAGTACTTC
TRBV27	TRBJ1-2	-	13	-	CASSLSGARGYTF	TGTGCCAGCAGTTTGTCAGGGGCGCGGGGCTACACCTTC
TRBV7-8	TRBJ1-5	-	16	-	CASSLARRYSNQPQHF	TGTGCCAGCAGCTTAGCGCGGCGGTATAGCAATCAGCCCCAGCATTTT
TRBV3-1/TRBV3-2	TRBJ2-3	-	16	-	CASSQAGGGYGDTQYF	TGTGCCAGCAGCCAAGCAGGAGGGGGCTATGGAGATACGCAGTATTTT